This T cell receptor beta chain was documented in a study of regulatory T cells in long-lasting Graves disease. Study-level results: Persistent patients had more shared public clonotypes (fewer than 3,000) than new patients (approximately 970).

Arm-PCR of CDR3 regions with iRepertoire HTBI primers generated TCR beta libraries. From the multiplex PCR reads, TCRdb called clonotypes with MiXCR, one entry per CDR3 protein. The data show a few hundred thousand distinct CDR3 sequences, around a fifth seen once. As for this clonotype: The antigen is unknown.

Time point noted: persistent/refractory GD, antithyroid drugs over 5 years with positive TRAb. Following extraction of RNA from PBMCs, that RNA was used to make the TCR library. The patients included were those that came from an endocrinology department in Xi'an, China. The V and J ends lost 5 bases and 7 bases respectively, with 15 bases between them. From germline, CDR1 is SGHTA and CDR2 FQGNSA. This CDR3 is 13 amino acids long. This TCR was recovered from a female donor with Graves disease. The chain uses TRBV7-2 and TRBJ2-7; D gene ambiguous. The specimen was peripheral blood mononuclear cells (PBMCs), collected when the disease was refractory, from a patient treated with antithyroid drugs. Written as DNA, the CDR3 is TGTGCCAGCAGCCCGCTCGCCCTGGAGGAGCAGTACTTC. As protein: CASSPLALEEQYF.